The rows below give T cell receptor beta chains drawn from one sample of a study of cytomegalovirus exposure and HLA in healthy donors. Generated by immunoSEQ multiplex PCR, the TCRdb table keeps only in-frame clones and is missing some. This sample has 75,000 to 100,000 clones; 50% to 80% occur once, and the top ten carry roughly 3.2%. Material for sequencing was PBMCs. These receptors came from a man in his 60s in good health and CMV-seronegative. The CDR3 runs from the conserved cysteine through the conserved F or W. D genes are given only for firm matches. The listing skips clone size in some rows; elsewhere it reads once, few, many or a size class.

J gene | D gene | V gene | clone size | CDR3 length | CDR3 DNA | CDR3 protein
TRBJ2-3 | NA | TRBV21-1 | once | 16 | TGTGCCAGCACTTCCTCGACTAGCGGGGTTACAGATACGCAGTATTTT | CASTSSTSGVTDTQYF
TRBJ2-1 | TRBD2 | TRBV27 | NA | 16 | TGTGCCAGCAGCTCTAGCGGGGGAGGCTCCTACAATGAGCAGTTCTTC | CASSSSGGGSYNEQFF
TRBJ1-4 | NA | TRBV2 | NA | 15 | TGTGCCAGCAGTGAAGCGAGAACAACTAATGAAAAACTGTTTTTT | CASSEARTTNEKLFF
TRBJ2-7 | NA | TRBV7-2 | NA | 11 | TGTGCCAGCAGCTTCAACTACGAGCAGTACTTC | CASSFNYEQYF
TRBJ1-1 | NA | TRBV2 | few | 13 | TGTGCCAGCAGGGCCGGACAGAACACTGAAGCTTTCTTT | CASRAGQNTEAFF
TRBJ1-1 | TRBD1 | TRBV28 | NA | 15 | TGTGCCAGCGACCGGGACAGGGTTATGAACACTGAAGCTTTCTTT | CASDRDRVMNTEAFF
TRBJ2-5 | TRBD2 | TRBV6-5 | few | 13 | TGTGCCAGCGAACGGGAGGGCGGGGAGACCCAGTACTTC | CASEREGGETQYF
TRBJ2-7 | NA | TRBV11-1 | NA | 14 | TGTGCCAGCAGCTTTCCAGGCAGGAGGTACGAGCAGTACTTC | CASSFPGRRYEQYF
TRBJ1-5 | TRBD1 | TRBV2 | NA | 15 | TGTGCCAGTGGGTTGGACAGGGGGGATTACCAGCCCCAGCATTTT | CASGLDRGDYQPQHF
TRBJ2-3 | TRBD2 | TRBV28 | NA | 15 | TGTGCCAGCAGTTACGAGGCGGGAGGGGTAGATACGCAGTATTTT | CASSYEAGGVDTQYF
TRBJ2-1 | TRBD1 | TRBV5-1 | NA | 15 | TGCGCCAGCAGCCCGACAGGGGTAACCTACAATGAGCAGTTCTTC | CASSPTGVTYNEQFF
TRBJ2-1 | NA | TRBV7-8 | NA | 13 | TGTGCCAGCAGCCCGGGGACTTACAATGAGCAGTTCTTC | CASSPGTYNEQFF
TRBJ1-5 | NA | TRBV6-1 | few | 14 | TGTGCCAGCAGTGAAGCGCGAGGAAGTCAGCCCCAGCATTTT | CASSEARGSQPQHF
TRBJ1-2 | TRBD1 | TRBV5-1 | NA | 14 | TGCGCCAGCAGACCCACAACAGGGGGGTATGGCTACACCTTC | CASRPTTGGYGYTF
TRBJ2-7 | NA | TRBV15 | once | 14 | TGTGCCACCAGCAGAGATCGAGGGTCCTACGAGCAGTACTTC | CATSRDRGSYEQYF
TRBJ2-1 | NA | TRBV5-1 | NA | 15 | TGCGCCAGCAGCTTGGGTGGGAGGTCCTACAATGAGCAGTTCTTC | CASSLGGRSYNEQFF
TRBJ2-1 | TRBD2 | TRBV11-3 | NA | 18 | TGTGCCAGCAGCTTGACCGGTGGGATGCGGGAGGGCACCAATGAGCAGTTCTTC | CASSLTGGMREGTNEQFF
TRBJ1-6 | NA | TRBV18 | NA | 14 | TGTGCCAGCTCACCACCGATTCCTAGCTCACCCCTCCACTTT | CASSPPIPSSPLHF
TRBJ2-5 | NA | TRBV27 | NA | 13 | TGTGCCAGCAGTTCTCCCCCCCGAGAGACCCAGTACTTC | CASSSPPRETQYF
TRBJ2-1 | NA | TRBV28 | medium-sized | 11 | TGTGCCAGCAGTCCGTCCAATGAGCAGTTCTTC | CASSPSNEQFF
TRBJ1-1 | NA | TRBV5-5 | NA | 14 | TGTGCCAGCAGCCGGGAGCTGGGGAACACTGAAGCTTTCTTT | CASSRELGNTEAFF
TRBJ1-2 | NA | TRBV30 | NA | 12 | TGTGCCTGGAGTCCAGGAAGGTATGGCTACACCTTC | CAWSPGRYGYTF
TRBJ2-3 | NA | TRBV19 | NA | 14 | TGTGCCAGTAGTCAGGGCAGGGGTGCAGATACGCAGTATTTT | CASSQGRGADTQYF
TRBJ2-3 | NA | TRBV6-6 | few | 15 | TGTGCCAGCAGTACTTATACAGAGAGCACAGATACGCAGTATTTT | CASSTYTESTDTQYF
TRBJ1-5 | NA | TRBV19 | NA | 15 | TGTGCCAGTAGTCTCGGACATTCGAGCGCACAGCCCCAGCATTTT | CASSLGHSSAQPQHF
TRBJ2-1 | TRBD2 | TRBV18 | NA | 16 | TGTGCCAGCTCACCGCGGACTAGCGGGAGAGGGGATGAGCAGTTCTTC | CASSPRTSGRGDEQFF
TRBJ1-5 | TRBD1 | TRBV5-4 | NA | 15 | TGTGCCAGCAGCTTGGGGACAGGGGGCTTCCAGCCCCAGCATTTT | CASSLGTGGFQPQHF
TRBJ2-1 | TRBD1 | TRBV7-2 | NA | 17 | TGTGCCAGCTCAAAGGCGGCAGGGACAGGGGCTCGGAATGAGCAGTTCTTC | CASSKAAGTGARNEQFF
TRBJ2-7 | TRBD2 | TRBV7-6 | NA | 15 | TGTGCCAGCAGCCCTACTAGCGCGCCTTCCTACGAGCAGTACTTC | CASSPTSAPSYEQYF
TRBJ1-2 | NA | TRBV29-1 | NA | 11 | TGCAGCGCTGGAACCGGGGATGGCTACACCTTC | CSAGTGDGYTF
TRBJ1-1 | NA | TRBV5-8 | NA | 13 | TGTGCCAGCAGCACCCAACATGACACTGAAGCTTTCTTT | CASSTQHDTEAFF
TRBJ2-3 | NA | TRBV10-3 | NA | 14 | TGTGCCATCAGGCCACAGGGAATGACAGATACGCAGTATTTT | CAIRPQGMTDTQYF
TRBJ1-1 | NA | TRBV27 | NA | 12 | TGTGCCAGCAGTTTAATTTCAGGGGAAGCTTTCTTT | CASSLISGEAFF
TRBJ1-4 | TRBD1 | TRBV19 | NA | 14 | TGTGCCAGTAAGGGGACAGGTGTTGATGAAAAACTGTTTTTT | CASKGTGVDEKLFF
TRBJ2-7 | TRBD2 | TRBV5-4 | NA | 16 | TGTGCCAGCAGTAAATCGGTACGGGAGGGCCCCTACGAGCAGTACTTC | CASSKSVREGPYEQYF
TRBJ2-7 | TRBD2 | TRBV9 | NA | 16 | TGTGCCAGCAGCGGGACCGGGACTAGCGGAGCCTACGAGCAGTACTTC | CASSGTGTSGAYEQYF
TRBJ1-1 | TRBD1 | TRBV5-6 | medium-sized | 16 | TGTGCCAGCAGCTTGGGAGCCGGGACAGTGAACACTGAAGCTTTCTTT | CASSLGAGTVNTEAFF
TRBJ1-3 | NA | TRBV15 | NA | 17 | TGTGCCACCAGCGGGGCCTCACGAGAACGCTCTGGAAACACCATATATTTT | CATSGASRERSGNTIYF
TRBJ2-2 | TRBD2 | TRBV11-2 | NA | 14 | TGTGCCAGCAGCTTTCTCAGGGAGGGCGGGGAGCTGTTTTTT | CASSFLREGGELFF
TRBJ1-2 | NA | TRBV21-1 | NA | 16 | TGTGCCAGCAGCAACCTGACAGGGGGCGCCAACTATGGCTACACCTTC | CASSNLTGGANYGYTF
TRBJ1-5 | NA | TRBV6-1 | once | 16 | TGTGCCAGCAGTGAATGGGGGCCACCGGGTAATCAGCCCCAGCATTTT | CASSEWGPPGNQPQHF
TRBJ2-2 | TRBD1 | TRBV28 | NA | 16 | TGTGCCACCATAAAGACCGGACAGGGTCCCACCGGGGAGCTGTTTTTT | CATIKTGQGPTGELFF
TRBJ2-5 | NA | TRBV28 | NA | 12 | TGTGCCAGCAGGGAGGGCGGGAAGACCCAGTACTTC | CASREGGKTQYF
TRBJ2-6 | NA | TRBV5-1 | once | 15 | TGCGCCAGCAGCTTGGACAGTTCTGGGGCCAACGTCCTGACTTTC | CASSLDSSGANVLTF
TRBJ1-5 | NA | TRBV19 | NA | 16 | TGTGCCAGTAGTATAACCCAGGGTTACAGGAATCAGCCCCAGCATTTT | CASSITQGYRNQPQHF
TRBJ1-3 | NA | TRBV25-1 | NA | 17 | TGTGCCAGCAGTGAATATGTAAGGGGCGCGACGGGAAACACCATATATTTT | CASSEYVRGATGNTIYF
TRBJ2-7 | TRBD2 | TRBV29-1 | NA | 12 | TGCAGCGCCCGATCGGGAGGGAATGAGCAGTACTTC | CSARSGGNEQYF
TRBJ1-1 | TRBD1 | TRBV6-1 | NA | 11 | TGTGCCAGCAGTGTCGACAGGGAGGCTTTCTTT | CASSVDREAFF
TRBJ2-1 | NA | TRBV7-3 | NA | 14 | TGTGCCAGCAGTCGTATCAGTCCCTCCGGAGTGCAGTTCTTC | CASSRISPSGVQFF
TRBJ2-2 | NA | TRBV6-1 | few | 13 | TGTGCCAGCACCGAGATTCCGGCCGGGGAGCTGTTTTTT | CASTEIPAGELFF
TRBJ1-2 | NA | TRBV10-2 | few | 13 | TGCGCCAGCAGTGAGCCAAATTCTAGAGGCTACACCTTC | CASSEPNSRGYTF
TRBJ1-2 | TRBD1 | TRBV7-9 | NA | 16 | TGTGCCAGCAGCAAAGGGACAGGGGGGGTATACTATGGCTACACCTTC | CASSKGTGGVYYGYTF
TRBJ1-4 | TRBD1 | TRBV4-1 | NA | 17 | TGCGCCAGCAGCCAAGATCCCAGACAGGGCTTAGGTGAAAAACTGTTTTTT | CASSQDPRQGLGEKLFF
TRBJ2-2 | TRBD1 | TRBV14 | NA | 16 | TGTGCCAGCGGCAATTATCAAAGGACAGGGCGCGGGGAGCTGTTTTTT | CASGNYQRTGRGELFF